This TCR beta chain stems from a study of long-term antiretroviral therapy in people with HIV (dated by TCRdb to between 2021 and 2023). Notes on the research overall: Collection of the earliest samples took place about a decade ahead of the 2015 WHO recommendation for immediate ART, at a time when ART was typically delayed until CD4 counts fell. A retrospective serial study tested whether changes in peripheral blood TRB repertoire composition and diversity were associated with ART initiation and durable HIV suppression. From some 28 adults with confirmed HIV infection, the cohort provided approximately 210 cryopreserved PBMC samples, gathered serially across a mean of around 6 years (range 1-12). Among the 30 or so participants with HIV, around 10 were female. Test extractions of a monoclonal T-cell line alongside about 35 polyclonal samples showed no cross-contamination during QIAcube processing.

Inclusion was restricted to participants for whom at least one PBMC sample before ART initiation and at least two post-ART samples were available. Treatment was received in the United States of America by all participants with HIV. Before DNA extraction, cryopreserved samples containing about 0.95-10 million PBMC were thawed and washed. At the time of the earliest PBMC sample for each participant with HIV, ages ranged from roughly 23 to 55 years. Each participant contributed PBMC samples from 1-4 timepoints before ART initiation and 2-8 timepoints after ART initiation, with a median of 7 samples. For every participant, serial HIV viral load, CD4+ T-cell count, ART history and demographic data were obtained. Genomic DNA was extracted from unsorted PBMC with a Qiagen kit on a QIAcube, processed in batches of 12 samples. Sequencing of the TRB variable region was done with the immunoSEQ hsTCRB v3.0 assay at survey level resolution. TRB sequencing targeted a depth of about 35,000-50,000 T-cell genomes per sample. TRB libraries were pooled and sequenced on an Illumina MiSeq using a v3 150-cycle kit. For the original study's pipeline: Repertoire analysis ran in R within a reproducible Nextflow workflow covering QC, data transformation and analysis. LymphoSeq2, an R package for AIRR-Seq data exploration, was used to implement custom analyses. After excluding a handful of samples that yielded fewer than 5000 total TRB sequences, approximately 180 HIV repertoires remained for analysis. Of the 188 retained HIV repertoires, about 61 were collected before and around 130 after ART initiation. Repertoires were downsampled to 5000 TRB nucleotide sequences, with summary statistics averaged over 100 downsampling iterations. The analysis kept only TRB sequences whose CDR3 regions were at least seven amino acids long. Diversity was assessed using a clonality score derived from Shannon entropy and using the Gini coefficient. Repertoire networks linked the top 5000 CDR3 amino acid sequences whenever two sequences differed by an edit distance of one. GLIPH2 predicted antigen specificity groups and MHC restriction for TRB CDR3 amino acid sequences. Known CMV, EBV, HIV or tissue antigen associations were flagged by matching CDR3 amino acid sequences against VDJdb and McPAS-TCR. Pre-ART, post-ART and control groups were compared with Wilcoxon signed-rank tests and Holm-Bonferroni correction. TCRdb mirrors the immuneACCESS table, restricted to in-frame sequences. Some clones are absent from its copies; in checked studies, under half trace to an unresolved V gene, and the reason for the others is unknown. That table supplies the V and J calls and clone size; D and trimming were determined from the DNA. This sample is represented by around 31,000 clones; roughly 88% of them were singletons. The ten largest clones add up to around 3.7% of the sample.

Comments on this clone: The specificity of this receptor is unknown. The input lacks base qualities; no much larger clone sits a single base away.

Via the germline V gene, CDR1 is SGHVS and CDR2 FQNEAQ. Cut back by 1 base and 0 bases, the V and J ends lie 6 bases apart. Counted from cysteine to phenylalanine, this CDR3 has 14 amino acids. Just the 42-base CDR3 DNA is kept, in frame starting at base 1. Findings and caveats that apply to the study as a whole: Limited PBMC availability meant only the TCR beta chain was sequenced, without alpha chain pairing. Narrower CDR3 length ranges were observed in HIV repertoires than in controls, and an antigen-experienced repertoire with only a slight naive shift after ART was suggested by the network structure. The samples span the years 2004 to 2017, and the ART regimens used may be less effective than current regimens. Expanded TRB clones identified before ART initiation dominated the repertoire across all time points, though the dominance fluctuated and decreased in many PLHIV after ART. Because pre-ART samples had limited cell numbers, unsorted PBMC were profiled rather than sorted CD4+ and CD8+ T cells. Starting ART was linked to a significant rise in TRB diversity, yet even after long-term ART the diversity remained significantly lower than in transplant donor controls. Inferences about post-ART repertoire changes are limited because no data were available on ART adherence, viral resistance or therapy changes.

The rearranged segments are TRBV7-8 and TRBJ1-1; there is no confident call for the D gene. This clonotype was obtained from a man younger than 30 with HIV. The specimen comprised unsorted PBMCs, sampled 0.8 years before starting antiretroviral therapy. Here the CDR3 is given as CASSLGRVNTEAFF. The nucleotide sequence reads TGTGCCAGCAGCTTAGGACGCGTGAACACTGAAGCTTTCTTT.